A single sample is the source of the 7 T cell receptor beta chains below, sequenced in a study of shared clonotypes between healthy human individuals. The table came from immunoSEQ multiplex PCR; TCRdb's copy has only in-frame clones and leaves some out. The table shows more than 2 million clones, with roughly 95% occurring only once. The sequenced sample consisted of naive CD4+ T cells sorted from blood. Subset denoted: CD45RA+ positively selected. The receptors originated from a man aged 18-30 years in good health.

This clone was recorded only once. Other DNA variants within this sample encode the same CDR3. The rearrangement joins TRBV2 to TRBJ1-1; D is unresolved. Germline V gives CDR1 SNHLY, CDR2 FYNNEI. Trimming took 1 base from V and 0 from J, leaving 6 bases between them. The length of the CDR3 is 14 residues. The CDR3 is CASSEEGLNTEAFF. CDR3 nucleotide sequence: TGTGCCAGCAGTGAAGAGGGTCTGAACACTGAAGCTTTCTTT.

This clone occurred a few times. The rearrangement links TRBV6-1 to TRBJ1-2; D is uncertain. The CDR3 is 14 residues long. The V gene's germline CDR1 is MNHNS and CDR2 SASEGT. Trimming removed 0 bases at V and 3 bases at J, with 8 bases between. CDR3 amino acids: CASSEARSYYGYTF. In DNA form, the CDR3 reads TGTGCCAGCAGTGAAGCGCGATCATACTATGGCTACACCTTC.

The chain recombines TRBV19 with TRBJ2-3; TRBD2 matches at 11 bases. Unmatched junction bases numbered 13, after V lost 8 bases and J lost 0 bases. This CDR3 comprises 18 residues. Per germline, CDR1 LNHDA and CDR2 SQIVND (reference sequence). The CDR3 here is CASALAGGRALSTDTQYF. The CDR3, as DNA: TGTGCCAGTGCCCTAGCGGGAGGAAGGGCCCTTAGCACAGATACGCAGTATTTT.

The chain links TRBV4-2 to TRBJ2-3; 7 nucleotides align to TRBD2. Germline V lookup: CDR1 LGHNA, CDR2 YNFKEQ. After removal of 4 bases from V and 3 bases from J, the junction contained 7 bases not matched to a gene. The CDR3 spans 15 residues. The CDR3 region is CASSPVIAGTDTQYF. In DNA, the CDR3 is TGTGCCAGCAGCCCGGTAATAGCGGGTACAGATACGCAGTATTTT.

This clone was observed a single time. The chain is built from TRBV4-1 and TRBJ2-3, with 8 bases aligning to TRBD2. The CDR3 spans 16 residues. CDR1 is MGHRA and CDR2 is YSYEKL in the germline V gene. V gave up 2 bases and J gave up 5 bases; unmatched junction bases: 9. CDR3 region: CASSQPTAGVRDTQYF. The CDR3 DNA sequence: TGCGCCAGCAGCCAACCCACAGCGGGAGTCCGAGATACGCAGTATTTT.

The chain combines TRBV7-3 with TRBJ1-2, with 7 bases lining up with TRBD1. V shed 1 base and J 4 bases; nucleotides not matched to a gene: 6. CDR1 and CDR2 (germline): SGHTA, FQGTGA. The CDR3 has 15 residues. The CDR3 DNA reads as TGTGCCAGCAGCTTAATCCCGGGACAGAGCTATGGCTACACCTTC. It is translated as CASSLIPGQSYGYTF.

V is TRBV15 and J is TRBJ2-5; TRBD2 might be the D (5 bases). Trimming removed 1 base from V and 5 bases from J, with 14 bases in between. The CDR3 is 15 amino acids. Germline V gene lookup returns CDR1 LNHNV and CDR2 YYDKDF (reference sequence). Here the CDR3 reads CATSRVGVAGETQYF. The DNA for the CDR3 is TGTGCCACCAGCAGAGTCGGGGTTGCCGGTGAGACCCAGTACTTC.